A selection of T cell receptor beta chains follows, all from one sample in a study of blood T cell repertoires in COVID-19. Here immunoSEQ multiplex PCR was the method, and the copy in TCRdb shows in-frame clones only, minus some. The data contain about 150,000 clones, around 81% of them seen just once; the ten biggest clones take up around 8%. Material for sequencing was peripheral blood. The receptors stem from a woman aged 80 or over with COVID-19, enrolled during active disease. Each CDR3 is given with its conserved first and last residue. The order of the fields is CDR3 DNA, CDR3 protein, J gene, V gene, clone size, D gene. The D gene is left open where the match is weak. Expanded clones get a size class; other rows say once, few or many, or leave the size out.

TGCGCCAGCAGCTTAAACAGGGGAGATGAGACCCAGTACTTC	CASSLNRGDETQYF	TRBJ2-5	TRBV5-1	.	TRBD1
TGTGCCAGCAGACGGGGACAGGGGGTGGGGAAGACCCAGTACTTC	CASRRGQGVGKTQYF	TRBJ2-5	TRBV7-9	.	TRBD1
TGTGCCAGCAGCGGAAATAGCGGGAGGGGGGAGACCCAGTACTTC	CASSGNSGRGETQYF	TRBJ2-5	TRBV9	.	TRBD2
TGTGCCAGCAGCCATGCACAGGGTGGTGGCTACACCTTC	CASSHAQGGGYTF	TRBJ1-2	TRBV3-1/TRBV3-2	.	.
TGTGCCAGCACAAGCCGCCGCGAGGCGAACACTGAAGCTTTCTTT	CASTSRREANTEAFF	TRBJ1-1	TRBV2	.	.
TGTGCCAGCCGCTACACAGATACGCAGTATTTT	CASRYTDTQYF	TRBJ2-3	TRBV2	.	.
TGTGCCAGCAGCGAGGGACTTGCCTATGGCTACACCTTC	CASSEGLAYGYTF	TRBJ1-2	TRBV28	.	.
TGTGCCAGCAGCGTGACAGGGAACACTGAAGCTTTCTTT	CASSVTGNTEAFF	TRBJ1-1	TRBV5-8	.	.
TGCGCCAGCAATCCGGGACAGGCGGATTCACCCCTCCACTTT	CASNPGQADSPLHF	TRBJ1-6	TRBV5-1	.	TRBD1
TGTGCCAGCAGCCTAGCGGGAGGTTTCCCAGATACGCAGTATTTT	CASSLAGGFPDTQYF	TRBJ2-3	TRBV6-5	.	TRBD2
TGTGCCAGCAGCCCAGGACTAGAGTACGAGCAGTACTTC	CASSPGLEYEQYF	TRBJ2-7	TRBV7-3	.	TRBD2
TGTGCCAGCAGCTTAACCGCTAGCGGCTACAATGAGCAGTTCTTC	CASSLTASGYNEQFF	TRBJ2-1	TRBV7-3	.	TRBD2
TGTGCCAGCAGAAGACAGGTAGCCAAAAACATTCAGTACTTC	CASRRQVAKNIQYF	TRBJ2-4	TRBV2	few	.
TGTGCCAGCAGTGACACGGGGGTAAGAGGCCAGCATTTT	CASSDTGVRGQHF	TRBJ1-5	TRBV6-1	once	.
TGTGCCAGCAGCCCAGCGGGGTTGCGGGGGGGTTCCTACGAGCAGTACTTC	CASSPAGLRGGSYEQYF	TRBJ2-7	TRBV7-3	.	TRBD2
TGTGCCAGCAGTCGGGCAGGGAACTATGGCTACACCTTC	CASSRAGNYGYTF	TRBJ1-2	TRBV6-5	once	.
TGTGCCAGTGGCTGGGAGACCCAGTACTTC	CASGWETQYF	TRBJ2-5	TRBV28	.	.
TGTGCCAGCAGCCCCCTAAAGGTAGCGGGTGGGACAGATACGCAGTATTTT	CASSPLKVAGGTDTQYF	TRBJ2-3	TRBV7-6	once	TRBD2
TGTGCCAGCAGCTACGCCCCTGTCTACGAGCAGTACTTC	CASSYAPVYEQYF	TRBJ2-7	TRBV12-3/TRBV12-4	once	.
TGTGCCAGCAGTTTGACTAGCGGGGGCCTCGAGCAGTTCTTC	CASSLTSGGLEQFF	TRBJ2-1	TRBV27	.	TRBD2
TGTGCCAGCAGCTTAGCCAGGGGGTCCTACGAGCAGTACTTC	CASSLARGSYEQYF	TRBJ2-7	TRBV7-9	.	TRBD1
TGTGCCAGCAGCGTCGGGCAGGGGGGAGTCTATGGCTACACCTTC	CASSVGQGGVYGYTF	TRBJ1-2	TRBV6-6	.	TRBD1
TGCAGTGCTAGTTTAACAGGGGGTCAAGAGACCCAGTACTTC	CSASLTGGQETQYF	TRBJ2-5	TRBV20-1	.	TRBD1
TGTGCCAGCAGTCCTATGAGGGAGACCCAGTACTTC	CASSPMRETQYF	TRBJ2-5	TRBV12-3/TRBV12-4	.	.
TGTGCCAGCGGGGGGACAGGAGGCTACGAGCAGTACTTC	CASGGTGGYEQYF	TRBJ2-7	TRBV6-5	once	TRBD1
TGTGCCAGCAGTCGACAGGCAACTAATGAAAAACTGTTTTTT	CASSRQATNEKLFF	TRBJ1-4	TRBV6-5	once	.
TGTGCCAGCAGTGAAGGGGTAGGGACAGGGGCCATTCAGCCCCAGCATTTT	CASSEGVGTGAIQPQHF	TRBJ1-5	TRBV6-1	.	TRBD1
TGTGCCAGCAGCTTACGGGGCGGACAGGGGGCGTTCCGAGAAAAACTGTTTTTT	CASSLRGGQGAFREKLFF	TRBJ1-4	TRBV11-2	.	TRBD1
TGTGCCAGCAGCTTGGCAAGGGCGGGGTACAATGAGCAGTTCTTC	CASSLARAGYNEQFF	TRBJ2-1	TRBV5-4	.	.
TGCAGTGCTAGAGACAGGGTTACCCAGTACTTC	CSARDRVTQYF	TRBJ2-5	TRBV20-1	.	.
TGTGCCACCCAGACAGGAGTCGGAAAACTGTTTTTT	CATQTGVGKLFF	TRBJ1-4	TRBV2	.	.
TGTGCCAGCAGCCGAGGGACAGCCGACTTTTCTGGCTACACCTTC	CASSRGTADFSGYTF	TRBJ1-2	TRBV7-8	.	TRBD1
TGTGCCAGCAGTTTATTAGCGGGGGGCCAAGAGACCCAGTACTTC	CASSLLAGGQETQYF	TRBJ2-5	TRBV27	.	TRBD2
TGTGCCAGCAGCCCACTCCCGGGACTAGCGGGCTCCAATGAGCAGTTCTTC	CASSPLPGLAGSNEQFF	TRBJ2-1	TRBV11-3	.	TRBD2
TGTGCCAGCAGCCCCAGGGGGGCAGACCCTTTCTTT	CASSPRGADPFF	TRBJ1-1	TRBV11-1	.	TRBD1